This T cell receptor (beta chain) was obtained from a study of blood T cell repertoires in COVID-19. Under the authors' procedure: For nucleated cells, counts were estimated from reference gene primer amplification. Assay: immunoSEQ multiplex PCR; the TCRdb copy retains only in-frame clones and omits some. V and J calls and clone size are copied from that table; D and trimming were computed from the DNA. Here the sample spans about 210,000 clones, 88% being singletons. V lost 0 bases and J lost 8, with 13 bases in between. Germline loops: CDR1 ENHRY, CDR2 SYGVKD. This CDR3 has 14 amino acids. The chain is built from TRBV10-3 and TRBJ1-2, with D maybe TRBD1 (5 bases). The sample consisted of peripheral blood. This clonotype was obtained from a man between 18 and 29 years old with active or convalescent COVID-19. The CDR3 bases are TGTGCCATCAGTGAGTCGGCACAGGCTGGAGGCTACACCTTC. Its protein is CAISESAQAGGYTF.